The TCR beta chain described here comes from a study of post-analysis software for immune sequencing data. Study-wide context: Clinical courses comprised relapsing-remitting, secondary progressive and progressive-relapsing multiple sclerosis. Study-wide findings and caveats: About five TRBV segments, including TRBV5-6, TRBV5-1 and TRBV20-1, were more frequent in patients than controls.

The authors incorporated unique molecular identifiers into the TCR beta cDNA libraries. TCRdb reprocessed the PCR reads via MiXCR and lists one record per CDR3 protein. The table lists about 540,000 distinct CDR3 sequences, approximately 31% of them singletons. The V gene end was trimmed by 3 bases and the J gene end by 0 bases; junction bases not matched to a gene: 4. The CDR3 consists of 15 residues. Germline CDR1 is SGHTA and CDR2 is FQGNSA. With regard to this clonotype: Its antigen is as yet unknown.

The chain carries TRBV7-2 and TRBJ1-2, with 7 bases lining up with TRBD1. The sequence was obtained from a girl aged 2-17 years with multiple sclerosis. Material for sequencing was blood. The CDR3 nucleotides read TGTGCCAGCAGCTTGGACAGGAACCCTAACTATGGCTACACCTTC. It yields the protein CASSLDRNPNYGYTF.